A single sample gave rise to the 16 T cell receptor beta chains below, sequenced in a study of CD8 T cells in ankylosing spondylitis. Via MiXCR, TCRdb re-called the 5' RACE reads, giving one row per CDR3 protein. The table records 190,000 or so distinct CDR3 sequences, 9.5% to 15% of them present only once. The sample consisted of blood, either unsorted or a sorted T cell fraction (not recorded which). The receptors derive from a male donor with ankylosing spondylitis or in good health (not recorded which).

This clonotype was counted only a few times. This CDR3 is CSARDPRGRGNQPQHF. Here the CDR3 DNA reads TGCAGTGCTAGAGATCCCAGGGGTAGAGGCAATCAGCCCCAGCATTTT. V and J are TRBV20-1 and TRBJ1-5; tentatively, D is TRBD1 (6 bases). The CDR3 loop spans 16 amino acids. V lost 0 bases to trimming and J lost 2 bases, with 14 bases between them. CDR1 and CDR2 (germline): DFQATT, SNEGSKA (reference sequence).

This chain joins TRBV24-1 and TRBJ1-1; no clear D. The CDR3 covers 10 residues. Trimming took 9 bases from V and 3 from J, leaving 4 bases between them. CDR1 KGHDR and CDR2 SFDVKD come from the germline V gene. CDR3 in DNA: TGTGCCACCCCTCACACTGAAGCTTTCTTT. It translates to CATPHTEAFF.

The chain recombines TRBV2 with TRBJ2-7, with unresolved D. Germline-derived CDR1 and CDR2 are SNHLY and FYNNEI. V was clipped by 4 bases and J by 2 bases, with 15 bases between them. CDR3 length: 15 amino acids. DNA for the CDR3: TGTGCCAGCAGTGTGGTAGGCAGGCTTGCCTACGAGCAGTACTTC. Its translation: CASSVVGRLAYEQYF.

This clonotype was observed a handful of times. V and J are TRBV6-1 and TRBJ2-1; 9 bases are shared with TRBD2. In germline, CDR1 is MNHNS, CDR2 SASEGT. There are 15 residues in the CDR3. With 4 bases clipped from V and 3 bases from J, the junction kept 4 bases outside the gene matches. The CDR3 DNA is TGTGCCAGCAGTGGGGAGACTAGCGGCTACAATGAGCAGTTCTTC. It translates to CASSGETSGYNEQFF.

This rearrangement joins TRBV6-2 or TRBV6-3 to TRBJ2-5; D is possibly TRBD1 (6 bases). The CDR3 extends over 15 amino acids. Germline V gene lookup returns CDR1 MNHEY and CDR2 SVGEGT. V dropped 0 bases and J dropped 4 bases, with 12 bases sitting between them. In DNA form, the CDR3 reads TGTGCCAGCAGTTACTCACAGGGAGCGTTAGAGACCCAGTACTTC. Protein product: CASSYSQGALETQYF.

The chain employs TRBV3-1 and TRBJ1-2; D is unclear. Germline CDR1 reads LGHDT; CDR2 reads YNNKEL (reference sequence). Trimming removed 2 bases at V and 2 bases at J, with 24 bases between. The CDR3 spans 19 residues. CDR3 nucleotides: TGTGCCAGCAGCCAATCAATGGTCTCCGGCTCCCCGCCCAACTATGGCTACACCTTC. Its translation: CASSQSMVSGSPPNYGYTF.

This clonotype was observed a few times. The chain links TRBV20-1 to TRBJ2-7; 7 nucleotides line up with TRBD1. V lost 2 bases to trimming and J lost 0 bases; unmatched junction nucleotides: 13. Germline values: CDR1 DFQATT, CDR2 SNEGSKA (reference sequence). The CDR3 runs to 17 residues. In nucleotides, the CDR3 is TGCAGTGCTAGACGGACAGGAACAGTCTCAAGCTCCTACGAGCAGTACTTC. This codes for CSARRTGTVSSSYEQYF.

This clonotype was recorded once. The chain links TRBV6-1 to TRBJ1-1; D is uncertain. The V end was cut by 2 bases, the J end by 1 base, with 8 bases between. Germline assignment: CDR1 MNHNS and CDR2 SASEGT. CDR3 length equals 14 residues. The CDR3 sequence: CASSEMGWNTEAFF. The CDR3 coding sequence is TGTGCCAGCAGTGAAATGGGGTGGAACACTGAAGCTTTCTTT.

The J gene is TRBJ2-5, the V gene TRBV5-5; TRBD1 matches 7 bases. Germline-derived CDR1 and CDR2 are SGHKS and YYEKEE (reference sequence). The CDR3 is made up of 15 amino acids. The J segment lost 4 bases and the V segment lost 3 bases, leaving 9 bases of the junction unmatched. The DNA of the CDR3 is TGTGCCAGCAGCTCGGACAGGACCACTATAGAGACCCAGTACTTC. Protein: CASSSDRTTIETQYF.

The chain has TRBV2 and TRBJ1-6; D uncertain. This CDR3 is 15 amino acids long. The V end was cut by 4 bases, the J end by 7 bases, with 14 bases between. CDR1 is SNHLY and CDR2 is FYNNEI in the germline V gene. CDR3 in amino acids: CASSGTVLGNSPLHF. The CDR3 DNA follows: TGTGCCAGCAGTGGAACCGTCCTTGGGAATTCACCCCTCCACTTT.

This clonotype has more than one count but fewer than ten. The V call is TRBV7-6, the J call TRBJ2-7; TRBD1 aligns across 8 bases. Trimming cost V 1 base and J 4 bases; bases outside gene matches: 6. CDR3 length: 15 amino acids. Germline CDR1 is SGHVS and CDR2 is FNYEAQ. The CDR3 here is CASSLEWDRTYEQYF. CDR3 in DNA: TGTGCCAGCAGCTTAGAATGGGACAGGACTTACGAGCAGTACTTC.

This clonotype has only a few counts. The rearrangement links TRBV6-4 to TRBJ1-3, with 7 bases identical to TRBD1. V shed 4 bases and J 7 bases; nucleotides not matched to a gene: 16. Germline V CDR1 and CDR2: MRHNA, SNTAGT. CDR3 length equals 17 residues. As DNA, the CDR3 is TGTGCCAGCAGTGCCTCCAACGGAAGGGGACAGAAGAACACCATATATTTT. It codes for CASSASNGRGQKNTIYF.

The chain has TRBV3-1 and TRBJ2-7, with unresolved D. Trimming shortened V by 5 bases and J by 2 bases, and 19 bases separated the two germline ends. Germline CDR1 LGHDT, CDR2 YNNKEL (reference sequence). The CDR3 has 16 amino acids. The DNA of the CDR3 is TGTGCCAGCAGCGTTTTGGTAGGACGACAAGCCTACGAGCAGTACTTC. Amino acids: CASSVLVGRQAYEQYF.

The J gene is TRBJ2-7, the V gene TRBV30; D is possibly TRBD1 (6 bases). Germline CDR1 reads GTSNPN; CDR2 reads SVGIG (reference sequence). The V end was cut by 3 bases, the J end by 3 bases, with 9 bases between. The CDR3 totals 12 residues. In DNA form, the CDR3 reads TGTGCCTGGAGGGACAGCTTCTACGAGCAGTACTTC. Translation: CAWRDSFYEQYF.

Note on this clonotype: Germline is not matched at one junction end, which may reflect a read error. The chain combines TRBV4-1 with TRBJ2-1, with a weak D call TRBD1 (5 bases). The CDR3 loop spans 15 amino acids. The germline V gene has CDR1 MGHRA and CDR2 YSYEKL. The CDR3 loop reads CASSQDIVTGNLALF. In DNA, the CDR3 is TGCGCCAGCAGCCAAGATATAGTAACAGGCAATTTGGCACTCTTC.

V is TRBV27 and J is TRBJ2-1, with 10 bases aligning to TRBD1. The CDR3 is made up of 14 amino acids. J was trimmed by 6 bases and V by 7 bases; bases with no gene match: 6. Germline V gene lookup returns CDR1 MNHEY and CDR2 SMNVEV (reference sequence). The chain's CDR3 is CASTPGQGSNEQFF. The DNA for the CDR3 is TGTGCCAGCACGCCGGGACAGGGGAGCAATGAGCAGTTCTTC.